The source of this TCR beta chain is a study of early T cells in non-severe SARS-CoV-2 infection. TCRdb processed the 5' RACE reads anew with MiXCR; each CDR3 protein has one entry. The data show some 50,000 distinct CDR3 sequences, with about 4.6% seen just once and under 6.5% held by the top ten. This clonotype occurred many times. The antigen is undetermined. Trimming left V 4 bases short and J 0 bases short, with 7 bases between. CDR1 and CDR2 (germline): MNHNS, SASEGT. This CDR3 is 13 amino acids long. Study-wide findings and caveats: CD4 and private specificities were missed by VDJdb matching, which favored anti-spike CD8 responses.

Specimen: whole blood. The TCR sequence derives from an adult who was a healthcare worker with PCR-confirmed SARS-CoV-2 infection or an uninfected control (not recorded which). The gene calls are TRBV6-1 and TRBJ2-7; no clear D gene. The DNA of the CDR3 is TGTGCCAGCAGTGTTACCGACTCCTACGAGCAGTACTTC. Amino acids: CASSVTDSYEQYF.